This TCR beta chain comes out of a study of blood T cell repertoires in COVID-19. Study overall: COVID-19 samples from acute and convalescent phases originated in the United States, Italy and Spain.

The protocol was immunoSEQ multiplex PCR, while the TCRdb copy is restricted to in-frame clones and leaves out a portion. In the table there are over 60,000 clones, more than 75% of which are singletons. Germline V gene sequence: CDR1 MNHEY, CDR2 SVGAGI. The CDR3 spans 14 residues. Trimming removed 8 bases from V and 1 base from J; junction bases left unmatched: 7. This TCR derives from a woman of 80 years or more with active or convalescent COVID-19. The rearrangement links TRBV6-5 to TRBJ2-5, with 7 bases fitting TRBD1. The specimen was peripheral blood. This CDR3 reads CASSSGTVQETQYF. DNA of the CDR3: TGTGCCAGCTCGTCGGGGACAGTCCAAGAGACCCAGTACTTC.